The 23 T cell receptor beta chains presented below share a single source sample, sequenced in a study of regulatory T cells in long-lasting Graves disease. iRepertoire HTBI primers and Arm-PCR of CDR3 regions built TCR beta libraries. TCRdb reprocessed the multiplex PCR reads via MiXCR and lists one record per CDR3 protein. The profile covers around 510,000 distinct CDR3 sequences, with 20% to 25% appearing a single time and roughly 8% taken by the ten largest. Regarding time point: persistent/refractory GD, antithyroid drugs over 5 years with positive TRAb. PBMCs were the source of the RNA used for TCR sequencing. The starting material was peripheral blood mononuclear cells (PBMCs), obtained when the disease was refractory, from a patient treated with antithyroid drugs. All receptors come from a female donor with Graves disease.

This clonotype appeared a few times. This chain connects TRBV6-2 or TRBV6-3 to TRBJ2-7; maybe TRBD1 (5 bases). This CDR3 region has 15 residues. The germline CDR1 and CDR2 sequences are MNHEY and SVGEGT. V was shortened by 6 bases and J by 4 bases, with 19 bases between the two germline ends. CDR3 sequence reads: CASSRGRGIPYEQYF. The CDR3 DNA follows: TGTGCCAGCAGCCGAGGAAGGGGCATACCTTACGAGCAGTACTTC.

This clonotype showed up many times. The genes are TRBV2 and TRBJ2-7; TRBD1 matches at 12 bases. The V gene's germline CDR1 is SNHLY and CDR2 FYNNEI. V was clipped by 7 bases and J by 6 bases; unmatched bases: 7. This CDR3 spans 14 amino acids. The CDR3 reads CASKPGTGGVEQYF. The CDR3 region has the DNA TGTGCCAGCAAACCCGGGACAGGGGGCGTCGAGCAGTACTTC.

Ten or more counts support this clonotype. V is TRBV6-1 and J is TRBJ1-2; D is possibly TRBD1 (5 bases). CDR1 is MNHNS, CDR2 SASEGT, per germline. Between the trimmed V and J ends, which lost 7 bases and 8 bases, there was a span of 17 bases. CDR3 length equals 13 residues. CDR3 in DNA: TGTGCCAGCACCATGGACACTGGCTTAGGCTACACCTTC. Translation gives CASTMDTGLGYTF.

The chain links TRBV30 to TRBJ2-2; maybe TRBD2 (5 bases). The ends were cut back, 0 bases at V and 2 bases at J, with 10 bases in the middle. CDR3 length: 15 amino acids. From germline, CDR1 is GTSNPN and CDR2 SVGIG (reference sequence). Here the CDR3 reads CAWSVAAKNTGELFF. DNA of the CDR3: TGTGCCTGGAGTGTAGCGGCCAAAAACACCGGGGAGCTGTTTTTT. Full variable domain (remainder filled in from reference TRBV30 and TRBJ2-2): SQTIHQWPATLVQPVGSPLSLECTVEGTSNPNLYWYRQAAGRGLQLLFYSVGIGQISSEVPQNLSASRPQDRQFILSSKKLLLSDSGFYLCAWSVAAKNTGELFFGEGSRLTVL.

Worth noting for this clonotype: Given a much more abundant clone one base away, this may be a read error. J is TRBJ2-5 and V is TRBV19, with a weak D call TRBD2 (6 bases). The CDR3 loop spans 13 amino acids. V was clipped by 5 bases and J by 6 bases, with 13 bases between them. Germline CDR1 LNHDA, CDR2 SQIVND (reference sequence). The CDR3 sequence is CASSPAGLKTQYF. DNA for the CDR3: TGTGCCAGTAGTCCAGCGGGTTTGAAGACCCAGTACTTC.

This clonotype was detected ten times or more. The rearrangement joins TRBV20-1 to TRBJ2-7; 9 bases map to TRBD2. This CDR3 comprises 14 residues. Germline CDR1 reads DFQATT; CDR2 reads SNEGSKA (reference sequence). V gave up 6 bases and J gave up 6 bases; unmatched junction bases: 12. The CDR3 sequence is CSAPRLAGAVEQYF. The DNA for the CDR3 is TGCAGTGCCCCACGGTTAGCGGGAGCGGTCGAGCAGTACTTC.

V gene TRBV6-2 or TRBV6-3 combines with J gene TRBJ2-5; D may match TRBD1 or TRBD2 (5 bases each). The germline V gene encodes CDR1 MNHEY and CDR2 SVGEGT. The CDR3 is 14 residues long. The V end was cut by 6 bases, the J end by 1 base, with 12 bases between. CDR3 amino acids: CASSPGASQETQYF. The CDR3 DNA sequence: TGTGCCAGCAGCCCCGGGGCATCCCAAGAGACCCAGTACTTC.

This clonotype turned up a few times. The chain has TRBV6-1 and TRBJ2-7, with D unclear. The CDR3 has 15 amino acids. CDR1 is MNHNS, CDR2 SASEGT, per germline. The germline V and J ends were trimmed by 1 base and 2 bases, with 12 bases remaining between them. Written as DNA, the CDR3 is TGTGCCAGCAGTGAAGATGCACAGACCCCCTACGAGCAGTACTTC. It specifies CASSEDAQTPYEQYF.

This clonotype was seen ten or more times. J is TRBJ2-5 and V is TRBV27; 12 bases map to TRBD2. The CDR3 contains 16 residues. Germline assignment: CDR1 MNHEY and CDR2 SMNVEV (reference sequence). The V segment lost 5 bases and the J segment 4 bases; nucleotides outside the gene matches: 8. CDR3 loop: CASSELAGGFGETQYF. The CDR3 coding sequence is TGTGCCAGCAGTGAACTAGCGGGAGGTTTCGGAGAGACCCAGTACTTC.

A few counts support this clonotype. The chain carries TRBV24-1 and TRBJ2-2; the D is unclear. V dropped 5 bases and J dropped 3 bases, with 9 bases sitting between them. Germline-derived CDR1 and CDR2 are KGHDR and SFDVKD. This CDR3 comprises 14 residues. CDR3 nucleotides: TGTGCCACCAGTGGGCACAGTTACACCGGGGAGCTGTTTTTT. It yields the protein CATSGHSYTGELFF.

A few counts support this clonotype. The chain combines TRBV10-3 with TRBJ2-2; TRBD2 aligns across 13 bases. The V gene's germline CDR1 is ENHRY and CDR2 SYGVKD. Unmatched junction bases numbered 5, after V lost 7 bases and J lost 6 bases. This CDR3 is built from 15 residues. In DNA, the CDR3 is TGTGCCATCAAGCCACTAGCGGGAGGGCCCGGGGAGCTGTTTTTT. Its protein is CAIKPLAGGPGELFF.

With regard to this clonotype: One end of the junction varies from germline; a read error may be responsible. The rearrangement links TRBV6-1 to TRBJ1-5, with TRBD1 matching 11 bases. From germline, CDR1 is MNHNS and CDR2 SASEGT. The CDR3 extends over 11 amino acids. The DNA for the CDR3 is TGTGCCAGCAGCGAGGGACAGGGGGATAATTTT. Translation: CASSEGQGDNF.

The rearrangement uses TRBV29-1 and TRBJ1-2; 9 bases map to TRBD1. Germline lookup yields CDR1 SQVTM and CDR2 ANQGSEA. V gave up 6 bases and J gave up 6 bases; unmatched junction bases: 11. The CDR3 spans 14 residues. The CDR3 DNA follows: TGCAGCGTAGAGACGGGACAGGGCAACCATGGCTACACCTTC. Its protein is CSVETGQGNHGYTF.

This clonotype was recorded many times. The chain links TRBV2 to TRBJ1-4; 7 bases match TRBD1. The CDR3 covers 14 residues. The trim removed 7 bases at V and 8 bases at J, leaving 10 bases unmatched. Germline CDR1 and CDR2: SNHLY and FYNNEI. Here the CDR3 reads CASNPQGNGEKLFF. CDR3 in DNA: TGTGCCAGCAACCCACAGGGGAACGGGGAAAAACTGTTTTTT.

This clonotype was observed at least ten times. The chain employs TRBV2 and TRBJ2-1; 8 positions match TRBD2. Trimming at V came to 8 bases and at J to 8 bases, leaving 11 bases not matched to a gene. CDR3 length: 14 amino acids. CDR1 is SNHLY, CDR2 FYNNEI, per germline. For the CDR3, the DNA is TGTGCCAGCCAATCGGAGCGGGAGAGAGATGAGCAGTTCTTC. Its translation: CASQSERERDEQFF.

This sequence joins TRBV4-2 and TRBJ2-7, with 10 bases lining up with TRBD2. Trimming took 2 bases from V and 3 from J; bases not matched to a gene: 1. The CDR3 contains 14 residues. From germline, CDR1 is LGHNA and CDR2 YNFKEQ. CDR3 in amino acids: CASSQLAGDYEQYF. Written as DNA, the CDR3 is TGTGCCAGCAGCCAACTAGCGGGAGACTACGAGCAGTACTTC.

This clonotype has at least ten counts. The chain links TRBV27 to TRBJ2-2; 9 positions agree with TRBD2. The ends lost 5 bases at V and 7 bases at J; junction bases unmatched: 8. Germline V gene data show CDR1 as MNHEY and CDR2 as SMNVEV (reference sequence). This CDR3 comprises 15 residues. The CDR3 loop is CASSLRSGSGGELFF. The CDR3 coding sequence is TGTGCCAGCAGTCTTCGTAGCGGGAGTGGCGGGGAGCTGTTTTTT.

This clonotype has just a few counts. The CDR3 sequence is CSVEVPQGYEQYF. CDR3 bases: TGCAGCGTTGAAGTCCCACAGGGCTACGAGCAGTACTTC. V is TRBV29-1 and J is TRBJ2-7, with D maybe TRBD1 (6 bases). Deletions cut 1 base from V and 3 bases from J, with 10 bases between. This CDR3 has 13 residues. The germline V gene encodes CDR1 SQVTM and CDR2 ANQGSEA.

In this sample, this clonotype turned up many times. CDR3 nucleotides: TGTGCCAGCAGTTTTGCGTGGACGGGATACAATGAGCAGTTCTTC. It encodes CASSFAWTGYNEQFF. V usage is TRBV12-3 or TRBV12-4 and J usage is TRBJ2-1, with D possibly matching TRBD2 (5 bases). CDR3 length: 15 residues. The V gene lost 3 bases and the J gene lost 4 bases, with 13 bases spanning the gap.

V and J are TRBV20-1 and TRBJ1-6; no clear D. Per germline, CDR1 DFQATT and CDR2 SNEGSKA (reference sequence). The CDR3 is 16 amino acids. Trimming shortened V by 0 bases and J by 0 bases, and 9 bases separated the two germline ends. CDR3 in amino acids: CSAREPSSSYNSPLHF. For the CDR3, the DNA is TGCAGTGCTAGAGAACCCTCGAGCTCCTATAATTCACCCCTCCACTTT.

This clonotype was found many times. J is TRBJ1-1 and V is TRBV11-3; D unclear. This CDR3 contains 13 residues. Germline CDR1 is SGHNT and CDR2 is YENEEA. V was shortened by 3 bases and J by 4 bases, with 9 bases between the two germline ends. Written as DNA, the CDR3 is TGTGCCAGCAGCTTTGAATCAACCACTGAAGCTTTCTTT. It encodes CASSFESTTEAFF.

At least ten counts were recorded for this clonotype. V gene TRBV3-1 combines with J gene TRBJ1-2; D not resolved. The CDR3 contains 12 residues. Trimming stripped 4 bases from V and 6 bases from J, with 9 bases between. Germline values: CDR1 LGHDT, CDR2 YNNKEL (reference sequence). The CDR3 reads CASSLGPNGYTF. CDR3 nucleotide sequence: TGTGCCAGCAGCCTCGGGCCTAATGGCTACACCTTC. The full variable domain, in which reference TRBV3-1 and TRBJ1-2 provide the parts outside the CDR3, is DTAVSQTPKYLVTQMGNDKSIKCEQNLGHDTMYWYKQDSKKFLKIMFSYNNKELIINETVPNRFSPKSPDKAHLNLHINSLELGDSAVYFCASSLGPNGYTFGSGTRLTVV.

Points on this clonotype: It may be a read error: a sequence one base away is much more abundant. The chain recombines TRBV6-1 with TRBJ1-5; no reliable D call. Germline CDR1 and CDR2: MNHNS and SASEGT. The CDR3 runs 16 residues. The CDR3 sequence: CASSGVSPWFNQPRHF. The CDR3 DNA reads as TGTGCCAGCAGCGGGGTATCCCCATGGTTCAATCAGCCCCGGCATTTT.